A single sample gave rise to the 24 T cell receptor beta chains below, sequenced in a study of blood T cell repertoires in COVID-19. Method: immunoSEQ multiplex PCR; TCRdb's copy keeps in-frame clones and lacks some. The sample carries about 300,000 clones, nearly 90% recorded once. The material sequenced was peripheral blood. The receptors shown here come from a woman aged 25-40 years with COVID-19, enrolled during active disease.

This chain uses TRBV5-6 with TRBJ2-2; 9 bases line up with TRBD2. Per germline, CDR1 SGHDT and CDR2 YYEEEE. The CDR3 is 17 amino acids. Losses at the gene ends were 3 bases for V and 0 bases for J; bases not matched to a gene: 6. CDR3 nucleotide sequence: TGTGCCAGCAGCTCGCTAGCGGGGATCGCGAACACCGGGGAGCTGTTTTTT. Translation: CASSSLAGIANTGELFF. Full variable domain (missing parts from reference TRBV5-6 and TRBJ2-2): DAGVTQSPTHLIKTRGQQVTLRCSPKSGHDTVSWYQQALGQGPQFIFQYYEEEERQRGNFPDRFSGHQFPNYSSELNVNALLLGDSALYLCASSSLAGIANTGELFFGEGSRLTVL.

The chain employs TRBV10-3 and TRBJ2-1, with D possibly TRBD2 on 6 matching bases. The CDR3 consists of 13 residues. Trimming took 4 bases from V and 10 from J, leaving 14 bases between them. CDR1 ENHRY and CDR2 SYGVKD come from the germline V gene. The DNA for the CDR3 is TGTGCCATCAGTGGGAAACCGGGGGAAGAGCAGTTCTTC. This codes for CAISGKPGEEQFF.

This chain uses TRBV5-1 with TRBJ2-7; TRBD1 matches 10 bases. The CDR3 runs 16 residues. J gave up 3 bases and V 3 bases, and 9 bases lay outside the gene matches. Germline V gene lookup returns CDR1 SGHRS and CDR2 YFSETQ. The CDR3 nucleotides are TGCGCCAGCAGCTCCTCCCGGGGACAGGGGATCTACGAGCAGTACTTC. Amino acid sequence: CASSSSRGQGIYEQYF. The whole variable domain, remainder taken from reference TRBV5-1 and TRBJ2-7, is KAGVTQTPRYLIKTRGQQVTLSCSPISGHRSVSWYQQTPGQGLQFLFEYFSETQRNKGNFPGRFSGRQFSNSRSEMNVSTLELGDSALYLCASSSSRGQGIYEQYFGPGTRLTVT.

This chain links TRBV2 with TRBJ1-1; D perhaps matches TRBD1 (6 bases). Deletions cut 7 bases from V and 0 bases from J, with 18 bases between. Germline V gene sequence: CDR1 SNHLY, CDR2 FYNNEI. The CDR3 covers 16 residues. DNA for the CDR3: TGTGCCAGCAATCTACGGGACAACGTCTTGAACACTGAAGCTTTCTTT. The encoded protein is CASNLRDNVLNTEAFF.

The chain employs TRBV9 and TRBJ2-2; the D is unclear. Trimming stripped 4 bases from V and 0 bases from J, with 13 bases between. This CDR3 is built from 16 residues. The germline gives CDR1 SGDLS, CDR2 YYNGEE. DNA for the CDR3: TGTGCCAGCAGCCCCAGGAAGTCGGCGAACACCGGGGAGCTGTTTTTT. Translation: CASSPRKSANTGELFF.

The genes are TRBV7-9 and TRBJ1-2, with D hard to call. The CDR3 loop spans 17 amino acids. V was shortened by 2 bases and J by 4 bases, with 20 bases between the two germline ends. Germline V CDR1 and CDR2: SEHNR, FQNEAQ (reference sequence). This CDR3 reads CASSLMSGQTNTYGYTF. DNA of the CDR3: TGTGCCAGCAGCTTAATGTCGGGTCAGACGAATACCTATGGCTACACCTTC.

The rearrangement uses TRBV5-8 and TRBJ1-4; 9 bases match TRBD1. Germline CDR1 and CDR2: SGHTS and YDEGEE. V lost 4 bases to trimming and J lost 4 bases; unmatched junction nucleotides: 5. The CDR3 totals 15 residues. CDR3 in amino acids: CASSPGQGLNEKLFF. The CDR3 DNA reads as TGTGCCAGCAGCCCGGGACAGGGTCTTAATGAAAAACTGTTTTTT.

The rearrangement uses TRBV7-2 and TRBJ1-2; 7 bases agree with TRBD1. V gave up 7 bases and J gave up 4 bases; unmatched junction bases: 12. Per the germline V gene, CDR1 is SGHTA and CDR2 is FQGNSA. CDR3 size: 15 residues. The CDR3, as DNA: TGTGCCAGCACCGTTACAGGGGAAACGGTCTATGGCTACACCTTC. Protein product: CASTVTGETVYGYTF.

This rearrangement joins TRBV6-4 to TRBJ2-2, with 14 bases fitting TRBD2. CDR1 and CDR2 (germline): MRHNA, SNTAGT. With 4 bases clipped from V and 6 bases from J, the junction kept 10 bases outside the gene matches. The CDR3 has 18 amino acids. The CDR3 reads CASSVSGTSGGEAGELFF. The CDR3 bases are TGTGCCAGCAGTGTCTCCGGGACTAGCGGGGGCGAGGCCGGGGAGCTGTTTTTT.

V and J are TRBV29-1 and TRBJ1-2; D gene unclear. CDR3 length: 14 amino acids. The ends were cut back, 1 base at V and 4 bases at J, with 13 bases in the middle. Germline V gene lookup returns CDR1 SQVTM and CDR2 ANQGSEA. In nucleotides, the CDR3 is TGCAGCGTTGAAGGTCGGACCGGGAGCTATGGCTACACCTTC. It codes for CSVEGRTGSYGYTF.

The V and J genes are TRBV2 and TRBJ2-5, with TRBD1 matching over 7 bases. The CDR3 is made up of 16 amino acids. Germline CDR1 reads SNHLY; CDR2 reads FYNNEI. V lost 4 bases, J lost 2 bases, and 10 bases stayed unmatched. CDR3 DNA sequence: TGTGCCAGCAGTGCGCCCTTACAGGGGATACAAGAGACCCAGTACTTC. Its protein product is CASSAPLQGIQETQYF.

V usage is TRBV10-3 and J usage is TRBJ1-6, with a possible D match to TRBD1 (5 bases). The CDR3 length is 15 residues. CDR1 ENHRY and CDR2 SYGVKD come from the germline V gene. V was pared by 5 bases and J by 6 bases, with 14 bases between. The CDR3 nucleotides read TGTGCCATCAGTACGACAGAAGGTAGTAATTCACCCCTCCACTTT. This sequence encodes CAISTTEGSNSPLHF.

V usage is TRBV10-3 and J usage is TRBJ1-2; D uncertain. The germline V gene has CDR1 ENHRY and CDR2 SYGVKD. CDR3 size: 13 residues. V dropped 6 bases and J dropped 2 bases, with 10 bases sitting between them. CDR3 sequence (DNA): TGTGCCATCAGGAGGGAAGGGAACTATGGCTACACCTTC. Its protein is CAIRREGNYGYTF.

The chain joins TRBV6-6 to TRBJ2-5; 12 bases line up with TRBD2. With 7 bases clipped from V and 5 bases from J, the junction kept 8 bases outside the gene matches. The CDR3 consists of 15 residues. Germline V gene sequence: CDR1 MNHNY, CDR2 SVGAGI (reference sequence). Here the CDR3 DNA reads TGTGCCAGCAAACTAGCGGGGGGTCGGGAGGAGACCCAGTACTTC. Translation: CASKLAGGREETQYF.

The count of this clone is one. The gene calls are TRBV5-3 and TRBJ1-1; tentatively, D is TRBD1 (5 bases). TRBV5-3 is designated an ORF whose function remains uncertain. Trimming took off 3 bases at V and 1 base at J, with 10 bases between the two ends. This CDR3 contains 14 residues. CDR3 region: CARSCRVWNTEAFF. Here the CDR3 DNA reads TGTGCCAGAAGCTGCAGGGTATGGAACACTGAAGCTTTCTTT.

The CDR3 loop is CATSDRQGPGDTQYF. In DNA form, the CDR3 reads TGTGCCACCAGTGATCGACAGGGGCCGGGAGATACGCAGTATTTT. V and J are TRBV24-1 and TRBJ2-3; TRBD1 matches 8 bases. The J segment lost 5 bases and the V segment lost 3 bases, leaving 6 bases of the junction unmatched. Per the germline V gene, CDR1 is KGHDR and CDR2 is SFDVKD. The CDR3 contains 15 residues.

The chain joins TRBV3-1 (or the pseudogene TRBV3-2) to TRBJ1-6; maybe TRBD1 (6 bases). Germline V gene lookup returns CDR1 LGHDT and CDR2 YNNKEL (reference sequence). The V gene lost 4 bases and the J gene lost 7 bases, with 8 bases spanning the gap. This CDR3 has 13 amino acids. CDR3 sequence reads: CASSPDRNSPLHF. The CDR3 coding sequence is TGTGCCAGCAGCCCGGACAGAAATTCACCCCTCCACTTT.

In its sample, this clone was seen once. The V call is TRBV18, the J call TRBJ1-1, with D possibly matching TRBD1 (5 bases). Looked up from germline, CDR1 is KGHSH and CDR2 is LQKENI. Trimming cost V 3 bases and J 6 bases, with 11 bases left between them. This CDR3 has 13 amino acids. CDR3 in amino acids: CASSPGLWAEAFF. Here the CDR3 DNA reads TGTGCCAGCTCACCGGGACTTTGGGCTGAAGCTTTCTTT.

This clone was recorded only once. The J gene is TRBJ2-3, the V gene TRBV4-2; 8 nucleotides line up with TRBD2. Trimming cost V 4 bases and J 2 bases; bases outside gene matches: 8. Germline CDR1 is LGHNA and CDR2 is YNFKEQ. The CDR3 is made up of 16 amino acids. The chain's CDR3 is CASSPGGAGVTDTQYF. For the CDR3, the DNA is TGTGCCAGCAGCCCGGGGGGAGCGGGGGTCACAGATACGCAGTATTTT.

This chain joins TRBV6-6 and TRBJ1-2; possibly TRBD1 for D (6 bases). Germline CDR1 is MNHNY and CDR2 is SVGAGI (reference sequence). The V gene lost 7 bases and the J gene lost 0 bases, with 15 bases spanning the gap. The CDR3 length is 15 residues. Written as DNA, the CDR3 is TGTGCCAGCAACCAATGGGGGCCGTCTAACTATGGCTACACCTTC. It translates to CASNQWGPSNYGYTF.

This clone was seen a single time. The V call is TRBV6-5, the J call TRBJ1-6; 10 bases are a match to TRBD1. Unmatched junction bases numbered 6, after V lost 6 bases and J lost 10 bases. There are 14 residues in the CDR3. CDR1 and CDR2 from the germline V gene are MNHEY and SVGAGI. CDR3 region: CASRRGTGVSPLHF. CDR3 sequence (DNA): TGTGCCAGCAGGAGGGGGACAGGGGTCTCACCCCTCCACTTT.

The rearrangement links TRBV18 to TRBJ1-1; TRBD1 is a possible D gene (5 bases). Germline assignment: CDR1 KGHSH and CDR2 LQKENI. The CDR3 extends over 14 amino acids. Trimming cost V 8 bases and J 0 bases, with 13 bases left between them. The CDR3 reads CASRGGVLNTEAFF. In DNA, the CDR3 is TGTGCCAGCCGGGGCGGGGTTCTGAACACTGAAGCTTTCTTT.

This chain connects TRBV20-1 to TRBJ1-1; D not resolved. The germline gives CDR1 DFQATT, CDR2 SNEGSKA (reference sequence). The CDR3 consists of 11 residues. The V end lost 1 base, the J end lost 12 bases, and 12 bases lay between the germline ends. For the CDR3, the DNA is TGCAGTGCTAGAGCACCCTATTATTCTTTCTTT. It yields the protein CSARAPYYSFF.

This chain links TRBV27 with TRBJ2-2; perhaps TRBD2 as D (5 bases). CDR3 length: 14 residues. Germline assignment: CDR1 MNHEY and CDR2 SMNVEV (reference sequence). V lost 2 bases and J lost 7, with 11 bases in between. As DNA, the CDR3 is TGTGCCAGCAGTTTAACGGGGTATGACGGGGAGCTGTTTTTT. It translates to CASSLTGYDGELFF.